This T cell receptor beta chain appears in the sequencing data of a study of blood T cell repertoires in COVID-19. Looking at the study overall: Material from acute and convalescent COVID-19 was sourced from the United States, Italy and Spain.

Generated by immunoSEQ multiplex PCR, the TCRdb table keeps only in-frame clones and is missing some. Here the sample spans around 290,000 clones, 85% to 90% being singletons. The CDR3 length is 14 residues. The germline V and J ends were trimmed by 0 bases and 0 bases, with 6 bases remaining between them. Germline lookup yields CDR1 MNHEY and CDR2 SVGAGI. Source material: PBMCs or T cells enriched from blood (not recorded which). This receptor was taken from a woman aged 60-75 years in a cohort exposed to, infected with or recovered from COVID-19 (not recorded which). V usage is TRBV6-5 and J usage is TRBJ2-7, with D possibly being TRBD2 (5 bases). The CDR3 loop reads CASSYSRDSYEQYF. For the CDR3, the DNA is TGTGCCAGCAGTTACTCCCGGGACTCCTACGAGCAGTACTTC.